What follows describes a single T cell receptor (beta chain). What it recognizes is unknown. The sample is drawn from a study of beta chain features in type 1 diabetes. CDR1 and CDR2 from the germline V gene are SEHNR and FQNEAQ (reference sequence). This CDR3 comprises 15 residues. V shed 7 bases and J shed 1 base, with 13 bases lying between them. Reverse transcription of all isolated RNA meant that expressed TCRB transcripts were sequenced. Only in-frame clones appear in the TCRdb table, and some are missing; sequencing was by immunoSEQ multiplex PCR. The data hold 300,000 to 350,000 clones, with roughly 9% observed a single time. General study points: Shorter TCRB CDR3s, moderately but significantly so, were found in Type 1 diabetes patients in all four CD4+ subsets.

The sequenced sample was central memory CD4+ T cells from blood. The chain is built from TRBV7-9 and TRBJ2-2; D is possibly TRBD2 (5 bases). This sequence was found in a man aged 25 to 40 with type 1 diabetes. The CDR3: CASTFAGMNTGELFF. Written as DNA, the CDR3 is TGTGCCAGCACCTTTGCCGGGATGAACACCGGGGAGCTGTTTTTT.